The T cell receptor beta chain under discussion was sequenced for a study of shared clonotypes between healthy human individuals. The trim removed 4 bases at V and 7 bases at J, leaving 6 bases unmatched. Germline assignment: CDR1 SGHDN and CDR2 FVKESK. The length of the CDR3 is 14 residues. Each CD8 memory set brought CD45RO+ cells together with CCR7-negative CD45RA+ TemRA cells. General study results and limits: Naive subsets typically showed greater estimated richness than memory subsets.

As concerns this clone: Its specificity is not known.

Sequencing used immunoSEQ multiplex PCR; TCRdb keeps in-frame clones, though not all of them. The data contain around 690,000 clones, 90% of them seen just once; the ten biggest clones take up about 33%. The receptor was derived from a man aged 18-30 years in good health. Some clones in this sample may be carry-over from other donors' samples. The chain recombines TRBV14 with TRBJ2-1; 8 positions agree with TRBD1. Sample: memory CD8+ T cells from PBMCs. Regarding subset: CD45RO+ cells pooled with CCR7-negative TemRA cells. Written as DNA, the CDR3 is TGTGCCAGCAGCCGCAGGGGGCGTCGGAATGAGCAGTTCTTC. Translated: CASSRRGRRNEQFF.